Each of the 22 T cell receptor beta chains below was sequenced from the same sample in a study of T cells in Graves' hyperthyroidism and ophthalmopathy. Amplified TCR beta CDR3 regions derived from RNA transcripts. HTBI primers were employed in a first-round RT-PCR of the TCR CDR3. MiXCR was run by TCRdb on the multiplex PCR reads, yielding one entry per CDR3 protein. The table records fewer than 750,000 distinct CDR3 sequences, over 12% of them present only once. The specimen sequenced was blood. These receptors were taken from a woman aged 40-49 years with Graves' ophthalmopathy.

At least ten counts were recorded for this clonotype. The J gene is TRBJ2-7, the V gene TRBV4-2, with 8 bases matching TRBD2. Trimming cost V 2 bases and J 3 bases; bases outside gene matches: 9. The CDR3 spans 16 residues. Germline CDR1 and CDR2: LGHNA and YNFKEQ. DNA of the CDR3: TGTGCCAGCAGCCAAACGTCGGGAGGGGCCTTCTACGAGCAGTACTTC. It is translated as CASSQTSGGAFYEQYF.

The chain joins TRBV29-1 to TRBJ1-5, with TRBD1 matching over 9 bases. Germline V gene lookup returns CDR1 SQVTM and CDR2 ANQGSEA. Trimming removed 6 bases from V and 5 bases from J; junction bases left unmatched: 2. The CDR3 length is 12 residues. CDR3 loop: CSVRQGDQPQHF. DNA for the CDR3: TGCAGCGTGCGACAGGGGGATCAGCCCCAGCATTTT.

Only a few counts were recorded for this clonotype. This chain links TRBV14 with TRBJ2-5, with D perhaps given as TRBD1 or TRBD2 (5 bases each). This CDR3 region has 14 residues. V gave up 4 bases and J gave up 5 bases, with 14 bases separating them. Germline CDR1 is SGHDN and CDR2 is FVKESK. The CDR3 region has the DNA TGTGCCAGCAGCCTTCTTTGGGGGTCGGAGACCCAGTACTTC. This codes for CASSLLWGSETQYF. The entire variable domain, with the rest obtained from reference TRBV14 and TRBJ2-5, is as follows: EAGVTQFPSHSVIEKGQTVTLRCDPISGHDNLYWYRRVMGKEIKFLLHFVKESKQDESGMPNNRFLAERTGGTYSTLKVQPAELEDSGVYFCASSLLWGSETQYFGPGTRLLVL.

Ten or more counts support this clonotype. The gene calls are TRBV12-3 or TRBV12-4 and TRBJ1-5, with no clear D. The CDR3 length is 12 residues. Trimming cost V 5 bases and J 7 bases, with 9 bases left between them. This chain's CDR3 is CASSMGGQPQHF. Written as DNA, the CDR3 is TGTGCCAGCAGTATGGGCGGGCAGCCCCAGCATTTT.

The genes are TRBV30 and TRBJ2-7; D possibly corresponds to TRBD1 (5 bases). Trimming removed 5 bases from V and 2 bases from J, with 19 bases in between. Germline V CDR1 and CDR2: GTSNPN, SVGIG (reference sequence). This CDR3 spans 15 amino acids. The CDR3 DNA reads as TGTGCCTGGGGGAAAATTGTAGGGGAACCCTACGAGCAGTACTTC. Translation gives CAWGKIVGEPYEQYF.

The CDR3 protein is CASSISGSLSNQPQHF. The CDR3 nucleotides are TGTGCCAGTAGTATATCAGGGTCCCTTAGCAATCAGCCCCAGCATTTT. The chain employs TRBV19 and TRBJ1-5; maybe TRBD1 (5 bases). The V and J ends lost 2 bases and 0 bases respectively, with 11 bases between them. Germline lookup yields CDR1 LNHDA and CDR2 SQIVND (reference sequence). The length of the CDR3 is 16 residues. The complete variable domain, with remaining parts taken from reference TRBV19 and TRBJ1-5, reads DGGITQSPKYLFRKEGQNVTLSCEQNLNHDAMYWYRQDPGQGLRLIYYSQIVNDFQKGDIAEGYSVSREKKESFPLTVTSAQKNPTAFYLCASSISGSLSNQPQHFGDGTRLSIL.

This clonotype was detected ten times or more. V gene TRBV11-2 combines with J gene TRBJ1-6, with TRBD1 as a possible D gene (5 bases). This CDR3 is 18 amino acids long. Per germline, CDR1 SGHAT and CDR2 FQNNGV. Trimming took 1 base from V and 0 from J, leaving 13 bases between them. CDR3: CASSLVGGEFSYNSPLHF. The CDR3 DNA reads as TGTGCCAGCAGCTTAGTCGGGGGAGAGTTCTCCTATAATTCACCCCTCCACTTT.

This clonotype was seen at least ten times. The V gene is TRBV19, the J gene TRBJ1-1; no clear D. Germline CDR1 LNHDA, CDR2 SQIVND (reference sequence). The CDR3 extends over 13 amino acids. Trimming left V 2 bases short and J 6 bases short, with 10 bases between. The CDR3 loop is CASSINALAEAFF. The CDR3 DNA is TGTGCCAGTAGTATAAACGCGTTGGCTGAAGCTTTCTTT.

This clonotype was counted ten times or more. The gene calls are TRBV11-3 and TRBJ1-1, with D hard to call. This CDR3 is 12 amino acids long. The V end lost 5 bases, the J end lost 3 bases, and 7 bases lay between the germline ends. Germline assignment: CDR1 SGHNT and CDR2 YENEEA. CDR3 protein: CASSLVYTEAFF. In DNA form, the CDR3 reads TGTGCCAGCAGCCTGGTATACACTGAAGCTTTCTTT.

This clonotype was observed at least ten times. V and J are TRBV28 and TRBJ1-2, with 8 bases lining up with TRBD1. The germline V gene encodes CDR1 MDHEN and CDR2 SYDVKM. This CDR3 region has 15 residues. Germline trimming cut 6 bases from V and 4 bases from J; bases unmatched to any gene: 10. The CDR3 sequence is CASRLTGQGGYGYTF. CDR3 sequence (DNA): TGTGCCAGCAGGCTTACCGGACAGGGTGGCTATGGCTACACCTTC.

This clonotype was seen many times. The chain is built from TRBV6-1 and TRBJ2-7; D is unresolved. The CDR3 extends over 13 amino acids. The germline gives CDR1 MNHNS, CDR2 SASEGT. Trimming removed 4 bases at V and 5 bases at J, with 12 bases between. CDR3 nucleotides: TGTGCCAGCAGTGGCAGAAGGTTCGACGAGCAGTACTTC. Its translation: CASSGRRFDEQYF.

In this sample, this clonotype turned up a few times. V and J are TRBV20-1 and TRBJ2-7; D call uncertain. Trimming removed 6 bases from V and 3 bases from J, with 15 bases in between. The CDR3 consists of 13 residues. Germline V gene data show CDR1 as DFQATT and CDR2 as SNEGSKA (reference sequence). The CDR3 here is CSALSTSDYEQYF. The DNA of the CDR3 is TGCAGTGCCCTCTCAACATCCGACTACGAGCAGTACTTC.

This chain connects TRBV5-1 to TRBJ2-1, with D possibly matching TRBD2 (6 bases). The CDR3 loop spans 15 amino acids. The V gene lost 4 bases and the J gene lost 6 bases, with 17 bases spanning the gap. Germline CDR1 and CDR2: SGHRS and YFSETQ. The CDR3: CASSVSGPNSNEQFF. As DNA, the CDR3 is TGCGCCAGCAGCGTGAGCGGGCCAAACTCCAATGAGCAGTTCTTC.

The rearrangement links TRBV29-1 to TRBJ1-5, with D possibly matching TRBD1 (6 bases). CDR3 length: 16 amino acids. In germline, CDR1 is SQVTM, CDR2 ANQGSEA. V lost 6 bases and J lost 0, with 18 bases in between. The CDR3 DNA follows: TGCAGCGTCCCGGACAGTTTCGAATATAGCAATCAGCCCCAGCATTTT. It is translated as CSVPDSFEYSNQPQHF.

This clonotype occurred many times. V usage is TRBV28 and J usage is TRBJ1-5; D is unresolved. Trimming shortened V by 6 bases and J by 6 bases, and 12 bases separated the two germline ends. The CDR3 extends over 13 amino acids. CDR1 is MDHEN and CDR2 is SYDVKM in the germline V gene. The DNA for the CDR3 is TGTGCCAGCAGCTACACATGGGGTCAGCCCCAGCATTTT. Translated, it gives CASSYTWGQPQHF.

This clonotype was seen ten or more times. The chain recombines TRBV12-3 or TRBV12-4 with TRBJ1-5, with no clear D. V lost 0 bases, J lost 12 bases, and 15 bases lay in between. The CDR3 covers 14 residues. The CDR3 sequence: CASSLARVGGLQHF. The CDR3, as DNA: TGTGCCAGCAGTTTAGCGCGTGTCGGCGGACTCCAGCATTTT.

The V and J genes are TRBV7-9 and TRBJ2-7; D remains unclear. V was pared by 2 bases and J by 3 bases, with 8 bases between. CDR3 length: 13 residues. The V gene's germline CDR1 is SEHNR and CDR2 FQNEAQ (reference sequence). CDR3 DNA sequence: TGTGCCAGCAGCTTAAGTCCCCACTACGAGCAGTACTTC. It yields the protein CASSLSPHYEQYF.

This clonotype was seen a single time. Given a much more abundant clone one base away, this may be a read error. The CDR3 here is CASSYSLGMAYEQYF. CDR3 bases: TGTGCCAGCAGTTACTCACTCGGGATGGCCTACGAGCAGTACTTC. The chain employs TRBV6-5 and TRBJ2-7, with TRBD2 as a possible D gene (5 bases). Germline V gene data show CDR1 as MNHEY and CDR2 as SVGAGI. The CDR3 covers 15 residues. Trimming removed 0 bases at V and 2 bases at J, with 11 bases between.

This chain joins TRBV27 and TRBJ2-7, with 8 bases fitting TRBD2. The germline V gene encodes CDR1 MNHEY and CDR2 SMNVEV (reference sequence). J lost 7 bases, V lost 6 bases, and 14 bases had no gene match. The CDR3 length is 15 residues. The CDR3 DNA follows: TGTGCCAGCAGCCTTTCGGGAGGGCCTATAAGGGAGCAGTACTTC. Translation gives CASSLSGGPIREQYF.

V gene TRBV2 combines with J gene TRBJ1-2; tentative D call: TRBD1 (5 bases). There are 12 residues in the CDR3. V lost 6 bases and J lost 7, with 12 bases in between. CDR1 SNHLY and CDR2 FYNNEI come from the germline V gene. CDR3 amino acids: CASSPDTGGYTF. In DNA form, the CDR3 reads TGTGCCAGCAGCCCGGACACAGGTGGCTACACCTTC. Full variable domain (rest looked up from reference TRBV2 and TRBJ1-2): EPEVTQTPSHQVTQMGQEVILRCVPISNHLYFYWYRQILGQKVEFLVSFYNNEISEKSEIFDDQFSVERPDGSNFTLKIRSTKLEDSAMYFCASSPDTGGYTFGSGTRLTVV.

This clonotype was seen many times. V usage is TRBV28 and J usage is TRBJ2-5, with D perhaps assigned TRBD1 or TRBD2 (5 bases each). Per germline, CDR1 MDHEN and CDR2 SYDVKM. The V end was cut by 5 bases, the J end by 1 base, with 8 bases between. The CDR3 sequence is 13 residues long. CDR3 region: CASSGGAQETQYF. Written as DNA, the CDR3 is TGTGCCAGCAGTGGGGGAGCCCAAGAGACCCAGTACTTC.

This clonotype was seen repeatedly, ten times or more. The rearrangement uses TRBV6-4 and TRBJ1-5; D uncertain. The CDR3 covers 13 residues. V gave up 4 bases and J gave up 7 bases, with 11 bases separating them. CDR1 MRHNA and CDR2 SNTAGT come from the germline V gene. As DNA, the CDR3 is TGTGCCAGCAGTGGGGGTTGGAACCAGCCCCAGCATTTT. As protein: CASSGGWNQPQHF.